Listed here are 23 T cell receptor beta chains from one sample, sequenced in a study of monozygotic twins with inflammatory bowel disease. No DNA is given; TCRdb re-called the 5' RACE reads and lists each CDR3 protein once. The sample table sets out approximately 420,000 distinct CDR3 sequences. Input material: blood. These receptors originate from a human donor with ulcerative colitis or Crohn's disease, or a healthy co-twin of an affected twin (not recorded which).

The gene calls are TRBV20-1 and TRBJ1-2; TCRdb's D call, TRBD1, is unchecked because there is no DNA. The germline V gene has CDR1 DFQATT and CDR2 SNEGSKA (reference sequence). The CDR3 has 12 residues. The CDR3: CRPVEGAYGYTF.

This chain links TRBV5-1 with TRBJ2-2; TCRdb gives TRBD1 as the D gene, but with no DNA this cannot be confirmed. Germline V CDR1 and CDR2: SGHRS, YFSETQ. The CDR3 covers 16 residues. The CDR3: CASRGNGNSGTGELFF.

The rearrangement uses TRBV28 and TRBJ2-1; TCRdb lists TRBD2, though no DNA is available to test this call. CDR3 size: 13 residues. CDR1 is MDHEN and CDR2 is SYDVKM in the germline V gene. The CDR3 loop reads CASSSGLAEVQFF.

The V and J genes are TRBV20-1 and TRBJ2-4; TCRdb picks TRBD1, but there is no DNA to check that call. The germline CDR1 and CDR2 sequences are DFQATT and SNEGSKA (reference sequence). This CDR3 is 13 amino acids long. The chain's CDR3 is CSARDIRGDIQYF.

The chain employs TRBV30 and TRBJ2-1. This CDR3 region has 13 residues. Germline values: CDR1 GTSNPN, CDR2 SVGIG (reference sequence). CDR3 region: CAWSHSNLILQFF. The whole variable domain, filled in from reference TRBV30 and TRBJ2-1, reads SQTIHQWPATLVQPVGSPLSLECTVEGTSNPNLYWYRQAAGRGLQLLFYSVGIGQISSEVPQNLSASRPQDRQFILSSKKLLLSDSGFYLCAWSHSNLILQFFGPGTRLTVL.

The chain recombines TRBV7-2 with TRBJ1-1; TCRdb picks TRBD1, but there is no DNA to check that call. The CDR3 is 15 amino acids. The V gene's germline CDR1 is SGHTA and CDR2 FQGNSA. The CDR3 spells CASRPGAGWGTEAFF.

The gene calls are TRBV2 and TRBJ2-7; TCRdb's assignment of TRBD1 cannot be checked, as there is no DNA. This CDR3 contains 14 residues. Germline V lookup: CDR1 SNHLY, CDR2 FYNNEI. This CDR3 is CASSGRTVNYEQYF.

The V and J genes are TRBV29-1 and TRBJ2-3. The CDR3 covers 14 residues. Germline V gene data show CDR1 as SQVTM and CDR2 as ANQGSEA. This CDR3 is CSAIDPASTDTQYF.

The V gene is TRBV6-6, the J gene TRBJ2-7. From germline, CDR1 is MNHNY and CDR2 SVGAGI (reference sequence). CDR3 length equals 12 residues. The CDR3 sequence: CASSYVAYEQYF.

CDR3 region: CSASKGEGPYEQYF. This chain joins TRBV20-1 and TRBJ2-7; lacking DNA, the TRBD2 call made by TCRdb goes unchecked. Per the germline V gene, CDR1 is DFQATT and CDR2 is SNEGSKA (reference sequence). The CDR3 spans 14 residues.

This rearrangement joins TRBV3-1 to TRBJ1-6; TCRdb's assignment of TRBD1 cannot be checked, as there is no DNA. The CDR3 consists of 16 residues. CDR1 is LGHDT, CDR2 YNNKEL, per germline (reference sequence). CDR3 residues: CASSQEVGTGVSPLHF. Using reference TRBV3-1 and TRBJ1-6 for the parts outside the CDR3, the full variable domain is DTAVSQTPKYLVTQMGNDKSIKCEQNLGHDTMYWYKQDSKKFLKIMFSYNNKELIINETVPNRFSPKSPDKAHLNLHINSLELGDSAVYFCASSQEVGTGVSPLHFGNGTRLTVT.

Here the CDR3 reads CASSQDRKNEQFF. V is TRBV3-1 and J is TRBJ2-1. Germline V gene lookup returns CDR1 LGHDT and CDR2 YNNKEL (reference sequence). This CDR3 is 13 amino acids long.

The J gene is TRBJ2-2, the V gene TRBV30. Per the germline V gene, CDR1 is GTSNPN and CDR2 is SVGIG (reference sequence). CDR3 length: 13 residues. The CDR3 loop is CAWSVMGTGELFF.

This CDR3 is CASSLTPIGPHGMTDTQYF. The V and J genes are TRBV7-3 and TRBJ2-3; the D call from TCRdb, TRBD2, cannot be confirmed without DNA. This CDR3 spans 19 amino acids. Germline V lookup: CDR1 SGHTA, CDR2 FQGTGA.

J is TRBJ1-6 and V is TRBV11-2; TCRdb's D gene call, TRBD1, goes unchecked for lack of DNA. Germline V gene lookup returns CDR1 SGHAT and CDR2 FQNNGV. CDR3 size: 15 residues. The CDR3 region is CASSLGHGVGSPLHF.

V and J are TRBV28 and TRBJ2-1; the TRBD2 assignment by TCRdb is unverifiable without DNA. This CDR3 is built from 14 residues. In germline, CDR1 is MDHEN, CDR2 SYDVKM. CDR3 region: CASSRRPNYNEQFF.

This sequence joins TRBV7-9 and TRBJ2-1; the D gene TCRdb calls, TRBD2, cannot be checked with no DNA. CDR1 is SEHNR, CDR2 FQNEAQ, per germline (reference sequence). CDR3 size: 12 residues. This chain's CDR3 is CASRTSVHEQFF. Drawing the rest from reference TRBV7-9 and TRBJ2-1, the complete variable domain is DTGVSQNPRHKITKRGQNVTFRCDPISEHNRLYWYRQTLGQGPEFLTYFQNEAQLEKSRLLSDRFSAERPKGSFSTLEIQRTEQGDSAMYLCASRTSVHEQFFGPGTRLTVL.

The chain couples TRBV19 to TRBJ1-4; TCRdb gives TRBD1 as the D gene, but with no DNA this cannot be confirmed. This CDR3 is 12 amino acids long. Germline values: CDR1 LNHDA, CDR2 SQIVND (reference sequence). This CDR3 is CASIEVGANLLF.

CDR3 loop: CASSGQFGQGAGTGELFF. The V call is TRBV5-1, the J call TRBJ2-2; TCRdb proposes TRBD1, but this gene call is untestable without DNA. Looked up from germline, CDR1 is SGHRS and CDR2 is YFSETQ. CDR3 length equals 18 residues.

The rearrangement links TRBV27 to TRBJ2-5; TCRdb's D gene call, TRBD2, goes unchecked for lack of DNA. Germline loops: CDR1 MNHEY, CDR2 SMNVEV (reference sequence). CDR3 length: 14 amino acids. The CDR3 sequence: CASSPRTALIAQYF.

The genes are TRBV10-3 and TRBJ2-4; without DNA, the TCRdb call of TRBD1 cannot be checked. This CDR3 has 14 residues. Germline V gives CDR1 ENHRY, CDR2 SYGVKD. The CDR3 is CAISSQGGRNIQDF.

The V gene is TRBV7-3, the J gene TRBJ2-3. The germline CDR1 and CDR2 sequences are SGHTA and FQGTGA. This CDR3 is built from 14 residues. CDR3 protein: CASSQDESTDTQYF.

This chain links TRBV5-1 with TRBJ1-2; there is no DNA to check the TCRdb D call of TRBD1. Germline-derived CDR1 and CDR2 are SGHRS and YFSETQ. There are 12 residues in the CDR3. The CDR3: CASRGEGRGYTF. Full variable domain (rest looked up from reference TRBV5-1 and TRBJ1-2): KAGVTQTPRYLIKTRGQQVTLSCSPISGHRSVSWYQQTPGQGLQFLFEYFSETQRNKGNFPGRFSGRQFSNSRSEMNVSTLELGDSALYLCASRGEGRGYTFGSGTRLTVV.